The 5 T cell receptor beta chains given below trace back to one sample, sequenced in a study of T cell responses to AZD1222 COVID-19 vaccine. Some clones are missing from TCRdb's copy, which holds only in-frame ones; the method was immunoSEQ multiplex PCR. Here the sample spans 80,000 or so clones, 70% to 90% being singletons. Sample: peripheral blood, taken on day 0 of AZD1222 vaccination. The receptors shown here come from an adult in good health.

This clone has just one count. V usage is TRBV3-1 (or the pseudogene TRBV3-2) and J usage is TRBJ1-1; a possible D gene is TRBD1 (6 bases). The V end was cut by 5 bases, the J end by 5 bases, with 18 bases between. Germline V gives CDR1 LGHDT, CDR2 YNNKEL (reference sequence). The CDR3 runs to 15 residues. This chain's CDR3 is CASSLQGSGNTEAFF. CDR3 sequence (DNA): TGTGCCAGCAGCTTACAGGGCTCCGGAAATACTGAAGCTTTCTTT.

This clone was seen a few times. This chain links TRBV19 with TRBJ2-3, with TRBD2 identical over 16 bases. The CDR3 extends over 19 amino acids. Germline V lookup: CDR1 LNHDA, CDR2 SQIVND (reference sequence). V was pared by 3 bases and J by 0 bases, with 6 bases of the junction left unmatched. CDR3: CASSIRGLAGGGSTDTQYF. CDR3 coding DNA: TGTGCCAGTAGTATCCGGGGACTAGCGGGAGGGGGAAGCACAGATACGCAGTATTTT.

V gene TRBV19 combines with J gene TRBJ1-2; no clear D gene. The CDR3 has 14 residues. Germline CDR1 LNHDA, CDR2 SQIVND (reference sequence). Trimming removed 0 bases from V and 4 bases from J, with 9 bases in between. The CDR3 protein is CASSIESTSYGYTF. CDR3 nucleotide sequence: TGTGCCAGTAGTATAGAGAGCACCTCCTATGGCTACACCTTC.

The V call is TRBV5-1, the J call TRBJ1-4; 11 nucleotides match TRBD1. V was pared by 4 bases and J by 0 bases, with 5 bases of the junction left unmatched. CDR3 length: 17 amino acids. CDR1 is SGHRS and CDR2 is YFSETQ in the germline V gene. The CDR3 bases are TGCGCCAGCAGCGACGGGACAGGGGGTTCAACTAATGAAAAACTGTTTTTT. It is translated as CASSDGTGGSTNEKLFF.

This clone was observed once. The V call is TRBV18, the J call TRBJ2-7; TRBD1 agrees at 7 bases. V dropped 4 bases and J dropped 1; count of bases not matched to a gene: 7. The CDR3 is 15 residues long. Looked up from germline, CDR1 is KGHSH and CDR2 is LQKENI. CDR3 DNA: TGTGCCAGCTCACAGGGGACAGCCCAATCCTACGAGCAGTACTTC. Encoded protein: CASSQGTAQSYEQYF.